This T cell receptor beta chain was sequenced for a study of blood T cell repertoires in COVID-19. About the research overall: Sources were T cells, B-cell-depleted T cells, or PBMCs; the material itself was cDNA or gDNA.

Per the original methods: Nucleated cell counts were estimated from reference gene primer amplification. TCRdb's copy holds only in-frame clones and misses some; the assay was immunoSEQ multiplex PCR. V, J and clone size are those of that table, while D and trimming were read from the DNA. The sample records about 230,000 clones, around 83% being singletons. Trimming removed 4 bases from V and 4 bases from J; junction bases left unmatched: 2. The CDR3 runs to 14 residues. In germline, CDR1 is MRHNA, CDR2 SNTAGT. The clonotype was recovered from a man in his forties with acute or convalescent COVID-19. Sequenced sample: peripheral blood. The chain combines TRBV6-4 with TRBJ2-2, with 8 nucleotides matching TRBD1. The CDR3 reads CASSGQGSTGELFF. In DNA form, the CDR3 reads TGTGCCAGCAGTGGACAGGGGTCCACCGGGGAGCTGTTTTTT.